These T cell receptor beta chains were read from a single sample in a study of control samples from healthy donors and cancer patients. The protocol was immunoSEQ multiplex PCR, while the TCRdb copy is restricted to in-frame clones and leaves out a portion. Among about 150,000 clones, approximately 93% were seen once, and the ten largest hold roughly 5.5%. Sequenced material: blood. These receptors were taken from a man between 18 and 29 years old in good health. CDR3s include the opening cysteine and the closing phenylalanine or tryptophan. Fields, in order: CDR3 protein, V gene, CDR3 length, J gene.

CASSSGQGLNTEAFF TRBV7-6 15 TRBJ1-1
CASMNGNTEAFF TRBV6-5 12 TRBJ1-1
CASSLSANSPLHF TRBV5-6 13 TRBJ1-6
CASSPDYRVTYFHYGYTF TRBV5-1 18 TRBJ1-2
CASRRGGYDSGNTIYF TRBV6-2/TRBV6-3 16 TRBJ1-3
CAIGNYGGRRNQPQHF TRBV10-3 16 TRBJ1-5
CASSLGWGQAYEQYF TRBV7-6 15 TRBJ2-7
CASSDLGHEQYF TRBV6-1 12 TRBJ2-7
CASSRTGIETQYF TRBV6-5 13 TRBJ2-5
CASSLRSLGGALGTEAFF TRBV27 18 TRBJ1-1
CASSSPEGALTDTQYF TRBV27 16 TRBJ2-3
CATSRATGTQPQHF TRBV15 14 TRBJ1-5
CASSEARGGNSPLHF TRBV6-1 15 TRBJ1-6
CASFGLKGLNTEAFF TRBV11-2 15 TRBJ1-1
CASSSTSGSHHEQYF TRBV7-2 15 TRBJ2-7
CAISRDRDSYGYTF TRBV10-3 14 TRBJ1-2
CASSYSGNEQFF TRBV7-9 12 TRBJ2-1
CASSLVRGKSTEAFF TRBV11-2 15 TRBJ1-1
CASSQDAGSGPGREQFF TRBV4-3 17 TRBJ2-1
CASSQKVARGSGEKLFF TRBV4-1 17 TRBJ1-4
CASSAAVTGTGDRGYTF TRBV7-7 17 TRBJ1-2
CAWSVGPGGTSEAFF TRBV30 15 TRBJ1-1
CASSVTGVSTDTQYF TRBV7-2 15 TRBJ2-3
CASSFGRFSEAFF TRBV12-3/TRBV12-4 13 TRBJ1-1
CAWSTHSGYAGGYTF TRBV30 15 TRBJ1-2
CASSVDGARVEKLFF TRBV9 15 TRBJ1-4
CASSESQHRSYEQYF TRBV6-1 15 TRBJ2-7
CASSEGTGLDNQPQHF TRBV7-6 16 TRBJ1-5
CASSLAPSGSYEQYF TRBV5-4 15 TRBJ2-7
CAWRTGGFAEAFF TRBV30 13 TRBJ1-1
CASSVLDYTDTQYF TRBV9 14 TRBJ2-3
CASSPVVQETQYF TRBV7-8 13 TRBJ2-5
CASSQGRAWYREIYNEQFF TRBV4-1 19 TRBJ2-1
CARLNQGPGRQFGGLAGREQFF TRBV27 22 TRBJ2-1